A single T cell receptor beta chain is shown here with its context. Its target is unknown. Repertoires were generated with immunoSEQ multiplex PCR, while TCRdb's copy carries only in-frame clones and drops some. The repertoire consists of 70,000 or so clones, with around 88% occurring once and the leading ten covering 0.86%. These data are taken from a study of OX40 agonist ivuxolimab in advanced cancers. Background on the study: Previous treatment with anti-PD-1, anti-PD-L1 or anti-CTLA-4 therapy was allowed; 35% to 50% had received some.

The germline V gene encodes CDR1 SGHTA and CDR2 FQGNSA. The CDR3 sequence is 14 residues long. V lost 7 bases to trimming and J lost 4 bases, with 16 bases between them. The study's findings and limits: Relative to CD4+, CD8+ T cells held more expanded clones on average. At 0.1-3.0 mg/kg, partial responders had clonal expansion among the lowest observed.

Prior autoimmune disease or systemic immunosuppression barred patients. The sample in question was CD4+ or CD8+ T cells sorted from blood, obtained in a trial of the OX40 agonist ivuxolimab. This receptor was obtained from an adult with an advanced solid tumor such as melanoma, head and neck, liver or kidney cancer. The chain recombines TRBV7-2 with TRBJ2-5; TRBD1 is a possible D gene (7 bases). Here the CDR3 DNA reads TGTGCCAGCAAGGTTCAGGGGGGCCGAGAGACCCAGTACTTC. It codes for CASKVQGGRETQYF.